The 18 T cell receptor beta chains given below trace back to one sample, sequenced in a study of blood T cell repertoires in COVID-19. Assay used: immunoSEQ multiplex PCR; TCRdb lists only in-frame clones, some missing. This table holds 200,000 to 250,000 clones, approximately 90% found once. The sequenced sample was PBMCs or T cells enriched from blood (not recorded which). The receptors derive from a man aged 25 to 40 who had recovered from COVID-19.

This rearrangement joins TRBV9 to TRBJ1-5, with 9 nucleotides matching TRBD1. This CDR3 is built from 17 residues. Trimming removed 4 bases from V and 2 bases from J; junction bases left unmatched: 10. Germline CDR1 SGDLS, CDR2 YYNGEE. The CDR3 coding sequence is TGTGCCAGCAGCCCCGGGGGGGACAGGGAGGGCAATCAGCCCCAGCATTTT. The encoded protein is CASSPGGDREGNQPQHF.

CDR3 sequence: CASSLGLAGGLGTDTQYF. CDR3 DNA: TGTGCCAGCAGTTTGGGACTAGCGGGGGGATTAGGCACAGATACGCAGTATTTT. The chain recombines TRBV28 with TRBJ2-3; 15 bases are shared with TRBD2. This CDR3 is built from 18 residues. The ends lost 3 bases at V and 1 base at J; junction bases unmatched: 5. CDR1 is MDHEN, CDR2 SYDVKM, per germline.

The chain recombines TRBV5-1 with TRBJ1-1; the D is unclear. The CDR3 sequence is 13 residues long. Germline V gene lookup returns CDR1 SGHRS and CDR2 YFSETQ. V lost 0 bases and J lost 7, with 10 bases in between. This CDR3 is CASSLVPLGEAFF. Here the CDR3 DNA reads TGCGCCAGCAGCTTGGTCCCTCTAGGTGAAGCTTTCTTT.

The chain employs TRBV12-3 or TRBV12-4 and TRBJ2-7; maybe TRBD1 (6 bases). The CDR3 is 13 residues long. Trimming left V 6 bases short and J 6 bases short, with 15 bases between. The CDR3 protein is CASRGRGSGEQYF. The CDR3 DNA follows: TGTGCCAGCAGGGGCAGGGGATCAGGCGAGCAGTACTTC.

The rearrangement links TRBV5-4 to TRBJ2-5; no definite D call. This CDR3 contains 11 residues. CDR1 is SGHNT and CDR2 is YYREEE in the germline V gene (reference sequence). Trimming removed 4 bases at V and 2 bases at J, with 3 bases between. The CDR3 nucleotides read TGTGCCAGCAGCGAGCAAGAGACCCAGTACTTC. Its protein is CASSEQETQYF.

This clone came up a few times. The rearrangement uses TRBV5-4 and TRBJ1-1, with 7 bases aligning to TRBD1. In germline, CDR1 is SGHNT, CDR2 YYREEE (reference sequence). This CDR3 has 18 amino acids. V gave up 3 bases and J gave up 1 base; unmatched junction bases: 15. The CDR3 region has the DNA TGTGCCAGCAGCTCACCCTACTGGACGACAGGGTCGAACACTGAAGCTTTCTTT. Translating it yields CASSSPYWTTGSNTEAFF.

This clone was picked up one time. The chain couples TRBV27 to TRBJ1-4; 9 bases are a match to TRBD1. The CDR3 sequence is 15 residues long. V was pared by 0 bases and J by 14 bases, with 10 bases of the junction left unmatched. Germline V lookup: CDR1 MNHEY, CDR2 SMNVEV (reference sequence). For the CDR3, the DNA is TGTGCCAGCAGTTTATCGGGTGACAGGGGGTTTACGCTGTTTTTT. It is translated as CASSLSGDRGFTLFF.

The chain recombines TRBV29-1 with TRBJ2-7, with D uncertain. V lost 5 bases and J lost 3, with 8 bases in between. The CDR3 is 11 amino acids. Germline CDR1 is SQVTM and CDR2 is ANQGSEA. The CDR3 sequence: CSVHTYYEQYF. CDR3 bases: TGCAGCGTTCATACCTACTACGAGCAGTACTTC.

This chain connects TRBV7-2 to TRBJ2-7; the D gene is possibly TRBD1 (6 bases). V lost 4 bases to trimming and J lost 4 bases, with 17 bases between them. Looked up from germline, CDR1 is SGHTA and CDR2 is FQGNSA. This CDR3 comprises 15 residues. As DNA, the CDR3 is TGTGCCAGCAGCTCCCCATCGGGGACAAAATACGAGCAGTACTTC. Protein: CASSSPSGTKYEQYF. Variable domain in full (rest from reference TRBV7-2 and TRBJ2-7): GAGVSQSPSNKVTEKGKDVELRCDPISGHTALYWYRQSLGQGLEFLIYFQGNSAPDKSGLPSDRFSAERTGGSVSTLTIQRTQQEDSAVYLCASSSPSGTKYEQYFGPGTRLTVT.

The chain uses TRBV27 and TRBJ2-4; 9 positions agree with TRBD1. CDR1 MNHEY and CDR2 SMNVEV come from the germline V gene (reference sequence). J was trimmed by 6 bases and V by 1 base; bases with no gene match: 4. The CDR3 is 15 residues long. The CDR3 loop is CASSLFRGQGNIQYF. In nucleotides, the CDR3 is TGTGCCAGCAGTTTATTCCGGGGACAGGGAAACATTCAGTACTTC.

This clone was counted at least ten times. This chain joins TRBV2 and TRBJ1-6; TRBD1 might be the D (6 bases). The germline gives CDR1 SNHLY, CDR2 FYNNEI. The CDR3 covers 16 residues. Trimming took off 8 bases at V and 5 bases at J, with 19 bases between the two ends. As DNA, the CDR3 is TGTGCCAGCGTCGCACAGGGTTCAACAAATAATTCACCCCTCCACTTT. Its protein is CASVAQGSTNNSPLHF. The full variable domain, completed using reference TRBV2 and TRBJ1-6, is EPEVTQTPSHQVTQMGQEVILRCVPISNHLYFYWYRQILGQKVEFLVSFYNNEISEKSEIFDDQFSVERPDGSNFTLKIRSTKLEDSAMYFCASVAQGSTNNSPLHFGNGTRLTVT.

This clone was observed once. The chain carries TRBV18 and TRBJ2-7; TRBD2 is a possible D gene (6 bases). V lost 1 base to trimming and J lost 0 bases, with 13 bases between them. Germline V lookup: CDR1 KGHSH, CDR2 LQKENI. There are 16 residues in the CDR3. In DNA form, the CDR3 reads TGTGCCAGCTCACCACAAAATAGCGGCGGCTCCTACGAGCAGTACTTC. It specifies CASSPQNSGGSYEQYF. Drawing the rest from reference TRBV18 and TRBJ2-7, the complete variable domain is NAGVMQNPRHLVRRRGQEARLRCSPMKGHSHVYWYRQLPEEGLKFMVYLQKENIIDESGMPKERFSAEFPKEGPSILRIQQVVRGDSAAYFCASSPQNSGGSYEQYFGPGTRLTVT.

The chain recombines TRBV2 with TRBJ1-5; 10 nucleotides line up with TRBD1. Trimming removed 7 bases from V and 6 bases from J; junction bases left unmatched: 9. This CDR3 is built from 15 residues. Germline V lookup: CDR1 SNHLY, CDR2 FYNNEI. As DNA, the CDR3 is TGTGCCAGCAAAAGGACAGGGGGTTTGGGTCAGCCCCAGCATTTT. Translation: CASKRTGGLGQPQHF.

V is TRBV5-1 and J is TRBJ2-2; perhaps TRBD1 as D (7 bases). Trimming stripped 1 base from V and 7 bases from J, with 17 bases between. CDR1 and CDR2 (germline): SGHRS, YFSETQ. The CDR3 length is 16 residues. CDR3: CASSLPGQVGGGELFF. In DNA form, the CDR3 reads TGCGCCAGCAGCTTGCCTGGACAGGTGGGAGGCGGGGAGCTGTTTTTT.

The chain carries TRBV20-1 and TRBJ2-5; a possible D gene is TRBD2 (6 bases). The CDR3 has 14 amino acids. V was clipped by 3 bases and J by 1 base, with 12 bases between them. Germline CDR1 is DFQATT and CDR2 is SNEGSKA (reference sequence). In nucleotides, the CDR3 is TGCAGTGCTAGTCCGGCGGGGCCCCAAGAGACCCAGTACTTC. Translation gives CSASPAGPQETQYF.

The V call is TRBV7-8, the J call TRBJ1-2; the D gene is possibly TRBD1 (5 bases). This CDR3 is 13 amino acids long. Per the germline V gene, CDR1 is SGHVS and CDR2 is FQNEAQ. V gave up 1 base and J gave up 3 bases, with 6 bases separating them. The CDR3 nucleotides read TGTGCCAGCAGCTTAGACAGGCACTATGGCTACACCTTC. Translating it yields CASSLDRHYGYTF.

V usage is TRBV6-5 and J usage is TRBJ1-4; 7 bases are shared with TRBD1. CDR1 and CDR2 (germline): MNHEY, SVGAGI. CDR3 length: 15 residues. J lost 5 bases, V lost 7 bases, and 10 bases had no gene match. CDR3 residues: CASKPTDRRNEKLFF. As DNA, the CDR3 is TGTGCCAGCAAGCCGACGGACAGGAGAAATGAAAAACTGTTTTTT.

V gene TRBV30 combines with J gene TRBJ1-6, with 8 bases that match TRBD1. This CDR3 is built from 14 residues. Germline V lookup: CDR1 GTSNPN, CDR2 SVGIG (reference sequence). Unmatched junction bases numbered 6, after V lost 5 bases and J lost 6 bases. CDR3 sequence: CAWHRQGINSPLHF. The DNA for the CDR3 is TGTGCCTGGCACAGACAGGGGATTAATTCACCCCTCCACTTT.